This TCR beta chain was sequenced for a study of T cells in Graves' hyperthyroidism and ophthalmopathy. The CDR3 is made up of 15 amino acids. Germline CDR1 and CDR2: SGHKS and YYEKEE (reference sequence). V lost 3 bases and J lost 0, with 11 bases in between. This clonotype was recorded many times. TCR beta CDR3 sequences were amplified from RNA transcripts. First-round RT-PCR of the TCR CDR3 relied on the HTBI primer set. TCRdb reanalysed the multiplex PCR reads using MiXCR and keeps one entry per CDR3 protein. The sample comprises approximately 410,000 distinct CDR3 sequences, around 15% of which are singletons, and 5.3% rests with the top ten.

This chain joins TRBV5-5 and TRBJ2-3; TRBD1 might be the D (6 bases). The origin of this receptor is a woman aged 18-29 years with Graves' hyperthyroidism. Sample: blood. The DNA of the CDR3 is TGTGCCAGCAGCTCAGGACAGCTTAGCACAGATACGCAGTATTTT. Protein product: CASSSGQLSTDTQYF.